The 31 T cell receptor beta chains in this list originate from one sample, sequenced in a study of blood T cell repertoires in COVID-19. Data came from immunoSEQ multiplex PCR; TCRdb stores just in-frame clones and leaves some out. The data hold about 25,000 clones, with 89% observed a single time. The sample consisted of peripheral blood. These receptors all stem from a man in his sixties or seventies with acute or convalescent COVID-19.

The CDR3 nucleotides read TGCGCCAGCAGCTTGGCTAGCGGGGTACAAGAGACCCAGTACTTC. Translation gives CASSLASGVQETQYF. The chain recombines TRBV5-1 with TRBJ2-5, with 9 bases fitting TRBD2. J lost 2 bases, V lost 0 bases, and 2 bases had no gene match. The CDR3 is 15 residues long. Germline assignment: CDR1 SGHRS and CDR2 YFSETQ.

V is TRBV7-2 and J is TRBJ2-5; 10 bases map to TRBD2. This CDR3 has 16 residues. Germline lookup yields CDR1 SGHTA and CDR2 FQGNSA. V was pared by 6 bases and J by 1 base, with 8 bases of the junction left unmatched. CDR3: CASRRSSGGPQETQYF. The CDR3 nucleotides read TGTGCCAGCAGACGCTCTAGCGGGGGCCCCCAAGAGACCCAGTACTTC.

The chain recombines TRBV12-5 with TRBJ2-1; 13 bases align to TRBD2. Germline lookup yields CDR1 LGHNT and CDR2 FRNRAP. The CDR3 extends over 15 amino acids. With V trimmed by 8 bases and J by 9 bases, 10 bases remained unmatched. The CDR3 sequence: CASSPGTSGMVEQFF. CDR3 nucleotides: TGTGCTAGTAGCCCCGGGACTAGCGGGATGGTTGAGCAGTTCTTC.

The chain recombines TRBV29-1 with TRBJ2-5; weak D call: TRBD2 (6 bases). The CDR3 extends over 11 amino acids. With 7 bases removed from V and 5 bases from J, the gap between germline ends came to 11 bases. Per the germline V gene, CDR1 is SQVTM and CDR2 is ANQGSEA. The CDR3 loop reads CSAGSSETQYF. The CDR3, as DNA: TGCAGCGCCGGGAGTTCTGAGACCCAGTACTTC.

The V call is TRBV2, the J call TRBJ1-4; 11 positions agree with TRBD1. The CDR3 is made up of 14 amino acids. J lost 7 bases, V lost 8 bases, and 6 bases had no gene match. Germline V CDR1 and CDR2: SNHLY, FYNNEI. CDR3 region: CASGTDRGREKLFF. The CDR3 DNA reads as TGTGCCAGCGGCACGGACAGGGGGCGTGAAAAACTGTTTTTT. Full variable domain (rest looked up from reference TRBV2 and TRBJ1-4): EPEVTQTPSHQVTQMGQEVILRCVPISNHLYFYWYRQILGQKVEFLVSFYNNEISEKSEIFDDQFSVERPDGSNFTLKIRSTKLEDSAMYFCASGTDRGREKLFFGSGTQLSVL.

The V gene is TRBV7-8, the J gene TRBJ2-3; perhaps TRBD1 as D (5 bases). Germline CDR1 reads SGHVS; CDR2 reads FQNEAQ. V lost 5 bases and J 0 bases, leaving 6 bases between the germline ends. The length of the CDR3 is 13 residues. The CDR3, as DNA: TGTGCCAGCAGCCCAGGGAGCACAGATACGCAGTATTTT. Translation: CASSPGSTDTQYF.

The V and J genes are TRBV3-1 (or the pseudogene TRBV3-2) and TRBJ1-5, with D uncertain. The germline V gene encodes CDR1 LGHDT and CDR2 YNNKEL (reference sequence). Trimming pared 4 bases from V and 6 bases from J, leaving 7 bases between. The CDR3 runs 12 residues. The chain's CDR3 is CASSLGSQPQHF. CDR3 in DNA: TGTGCCAGCAGCCTGGGGAGTCAGCCCCAGCATTTT.

This clone was counted once. This chain connects TRBV6-5 to TRBJ1-2, with 7 positions matching TRBD1. In germline, CDR1 is MNHEY, CDR2 SVGAGI. There are 13 residues in the CDR3. Unmatched junction bases numbered 8, after V lost 7 bases and J lost 6 bases. The CDR3 loop is CASNYDRVDGYTF. As DNA, the CDR3 is TGTGCCAGCAACTACGACAGGGTCGATGGCTACACCTTC.

The chain combines TRBV5-1 with TRBJ2-7; D is uncertain. The CDR3 contains 14 residues. The ends were cut back, 2 bases at V and 0 bases at J, with 9 bases in the middle. From germline, CDR1 is SGHRS and CDR2 YFSETQ. DNA of the CDR3: TGCGCCAGCAGCTTCGAACCGAGCTCCTACGAGCAGTACTTC. Its translation is CASSFEPSSYEQYF.

This chain connects TRBV6-5 to TRBJ2-3, with 8 bases fitting TRBD1. Germline V gives CDR1 MNHEY, CDR2 SVGAGI. The CDR3 totals 14 residues. The V gene end was trimmed by 6 bases and the J gene end by 3 bases; junction bases not matched to a gene: 5. The CDR3 reads CASRQGEATDTQYF. CDR3 nucleotide sequence: TGTGCCAGCAGACAGGGGGAGGCGACAGATACGCAGTATTTT.

The rearrangement uses TRBV5-4 and TRBJ2-5; TRBD1 is a possible D gene (7 bases). Per germline, CDR1 SGHNT and CDR2 YYREEE (reference sequence). Trimming stripped 1 base from V and 5 bases from J, with 18 bases between. This CDR3 region has 16 residues. DNA of the CDR3: TGTGCCAGCAGCTTGCAGGGGGGAAGGTCTGGCGAGACCCAGTACTTC. It encodes CASSLQGGRSGETQYF.

The chain couples TRBV2 to TRBJ1-5; unclear D gene. The CDR3 is 16 amino acids. Germline V CDR1 and CDR2: SNHLY, FYNNEI. V dropped 0 bases and J dropped 2 bases, with 11 bases sitting between them. CDR3: CASSEAGGLGNQPQHF. CDR3 coding DNA: TGTGCCAGCAGTGAAGCGGGAGGGCTTGGCAATCAGCCCCAGCATTTT.

The gene calls are TRBV27 and TRBJ2-7, with 7 nucleotides matching TRBD1. The V gene's germline CDR1 is MNHEY and CDR2 SMNVEV (reference sequence). Losses at the gene ends were 5 bases for V and 3 bases for J; bases not matched to a gene: 13. This CDR3 has 16 residues. CDR3 region: CASSTEIGTVNYEQYF. The CDR3 region has the DNA TGTGCCAGCAGTACTGAAATCGGGACAGTGAACTACGAGCAGTACTTC.

This clone appeared a few times. The J gene is TRBJ2-7, the V gene TRBV6-5; 10 bases agree with TRBD1. The V gene's germline CDR1 is MNHEY and CDR2 SVGAGI. With V trimmed by 8 bases and J by 1 base, 5 bases remained unmatched. The CDR3 loop spans 14 amino acids. The CDR3 region is CASLWDRGSYEQYF. In DNA, the CDR3 is TGTGCCAGCCTCTGGGACAGGGGATCCTACGAGCAGTACTTC.

The rearrangement joins TRBV27 to TRBJ2-5; 11 nucleotides match TRBD2. The CDR3 is made up of 17 amino acids. Trimming took 6 bases from V and 4 from J; bases not matched to a gene: 13. Germline V gene lookup returns CDR1 MNHEY and CDR2 SMNVEV (reference sequence). CDR3 DNA sequence: TGTGCCAGCAGCACCTCCCTAGCGGGGGGTAGGCGAGAGACCCAGTACTTC. It encodes CASSTSLAGGRRETQYF.

The V call is TRBV9, the J call TRBJ2-1, with 10 bases aligning to TRBD2. Germline V gene lookup returns CDR1 SGDLS and CDR2 YYNGEE. The CDR3 sequence is 14 residues long. The J segment lost 12 bases and the V segment lost 1 base, leaving 7 bases of the junction unmatched. CDR3 in amino acids: CASSVFPSGRGQFF. CDR3 nucleotides: TGTGCCAGCAGCGTATTCCCTAGCGGGAGAGGGCAGTTCTTC.

The chain uses TRBV5-1 and TRBJ2-7, with 16 bases aligning to TRBD2. The germline gives CDR1 SGHRS, CDR2 YFSETQ. V trimming: 5 bases; J trimming: 2 bases; junction bases outside the gene matches: 10. This CDR3 contains 18 residues. CDR3 protein: CASRSGTSGRAPTYEQYF. The CDR3, as DNA: TGCGCCAGCAGATCCGGGACTAGCGGGAGGGCCCCGACCTACGAGCAGTACTTC.

This chain joins TRBV6-5 and TRBJ2-5; D gene uncertain. V dropped 6 bases and J dropped 4 bases, with 9 bases sitting between them. Germline-derived CDR1 and CDR2 are MNHEY and SVGAGI. The CDR3 totals 12 residues. CDR3 protein: CASSRKAETQYF. CDR3 nucleotides: TGTGCCAGCAGCCGAAAAGCAGAGACCCAGTACTTC.

The rearrangement links TRBV30 to TRBJ2-2; D possibly corresponds to TRBD1 (5 bases). The CDR3 totals 15 residues. Trimming stripped 3 bases from V and 4 bases from J, with 15 bases between. Per germline, CDR1 GTSNPN and CDR2 SVGIG (reference sequence). The CDR3 DNA reads TGTGCCTGGAGCCCTCTCTCCGACAGCACCGGGGAGCTGTTTTTT. Translation: CAWSPLSDSTGELFF.

This clone was observed a single time. The rearrangement uses TRBV25-1 and TRBJ2-2; possibly TRBD1 for D (5 bases). The V end lost 5 bases, the J end lost 1 base, and 14 bases lay between the germline ends. This CDR3 has 16 residues. Per germline, CDR1 MGHDK and CDR2 SYGVNS. The CDR3 loop reads CASSPPLQGNTGELFF. CDR3 bases: TGTGCCAGCAGTCCCCCCCTTCAGGGGAACACCGGGGAGCTGTTTTTT. Complete variable domain (other parts from reference TRBV25-1 and TRBJ2-2): EADIYQTPRYLVIGTGKKITLECSQTMGHDKMYWYQQDPGMELHLIHYSYGVNSTEKGDLSSESTVSRIRTEHFPLTLESARPSHTSQYLCASSPPLQGNTGELFFGEGSRLTVL.

This clone is categorized as medium-sized (0.01 to 0.1%). The CDR3 bases are TGTGCCAGTAGTGGACGACAGGGGCGCAATCAGCCCCAGCATTTT. Translated, it gives CASSGRQGRNQPQHF. The chain is built from TRBV19 and TRBJ1-5, with 8 bases fitting TRBD1. V was clipped by 5 bases and J by 2 bases; unmatched bases: 5. CDR1 is LNHDA and CDR2 is SQIVND in the germline V gene (reference sequence). The CDR3 runs to 15 residues.

The chain recombines TRBV7-9 with TRBJ2-7; D is possibly TRBD1 (5 bases). V gave up 0 bases and J gave up 5 bases, with 11 bases separating them. This CDR3 is built from 14 residues. CDR1 and CDR2 (germline): SEHNR, FQNEAQ (reference sequence). CDR3 coding DNA: TGTGCCAGCAGCTTAGCTTCAGGGTCCCACGAGCAGTACTTC. Its translation: CASSLASGSHEQYF.

Judged by abundance, this clone is large (0.1 to 1%). The chain joins TRBV5-6 to TRBJ2-7, with no clear D. The CDR3 is 14 residues long. Trimming removed 0 bases at V and 4 bases at J, with 11 bases between. CDR1 is SGHDT, CDR2 YYEEEE, per germline. This CDR3 reads CASSLVWSTYEQYF. In nucleotides, the CDR3 is TGTGCCAGCAGCTTGGTATGGAGTACGTACGAGCAGTACTTC.

V is TRBV5-1 and J is TRBJ2-2; D is perhaps TRBD2 (7 bases). CDR1 and CDR2 (germline): SGHRS, YFSETQ. The CDR3 totals 16 residues. V lost 3 bases, J lost 3 bases, and 15 bases lay in between. CDR3: CASSSRGAGDTGELFF. The CDR3 coding sequence is TGCGCCAGCAGCTCCCGGGGGGCTGGTGACACCGGGGAGCTGTTTTTT.

DNA of the CDR3: TGTGCCAGCAGCTTGGGGGTTGGAGCGAACACAGATACGCAGTATTTT. Protein: CASSLGVGANTDTQYF. The chain recombines TRBV5-6 with TRBJ2-3; no firm D call. The CDR3 loop spans 16 amino acids. Trimming shortened V by 0 bases and J by 2 bases, and 13 bases separated the two germline ends. In germline, CDR1 is SGHDT, CDR2 YYEEEE.

This chain joins TRBV6-2 or TRBV6-3 and TRBJ1-5, with D unresolved. The germline gives CDR1 MNHEY, CDR2 SVGEGT. The CDR3 sequence is 15 residues long. The V gene lost 5 bases and the J gene lost 4 bases, with 15 bases spanning the gap. In DNA form, the CDR3 reads TGTGCCAGCAGTACGACCATGTCGGGGAATCAGCCCCAGCATTTT. Translated, it gives CASSTTMSGNQPQHF.

The J gene is TRBJ1-2, the V gene TRBV20-1; the D gene is possibly TRBD1 (6 bases). Trimming removed 4 bases at V and 7 bases at J, with 10 bases between. The CDR3 covers 11 residues. Looked up from germline, CDR1 is DFQATT and CDR2 is SNEGSKA (reference sequence). The DNA for the CDR3 is TGCAGTGCTACCAACAGGGTTGGCTACACCTTC. Translating gives CSATNRVGYTF.

This chain uses TRBV18 with TRBJ2-5; tentative D call: TRBD1 (5 bases). The CDR3 runs 15 residues. Germline CDR1 is KGHSH and CDR2 is LQKENI. V gave up 2 bases and J gave up 5 bases, with 15 bases separating them. The CDR3 DNA reads as TGTGCCAGCTCACCAACAGGCTCCCCTGGGGAGACCCAGTACTTC. It translates to CASSPTGSPGETQYF.

The V call is TRBV5-4, the J call TRBJ2-6; 7 bases fit TRBD2. Trimming removed 4 bases from V and 0 bases from J; junction bases left unmatched: 1. The CDR3 runs 15 residues. Germline CDR1 and CDR2: SGHNT and YYREEE (reference sequence). CDR3 bases: TGTGCCAGCAGCCCGGGGGGCTCTGGGGCCAACGTCCTGACTTTC. Translated, it gives CASSPGGSGANVLTF.

This chain connects TRBV6-5 to TRBJ1-6; D perhaps matches TRBD1 (6 bases). V was shortened by 2 bases and J by 7 bases, with 9 bases between the two germline ends. This CDR3 comprises 14 residues. Germline V lookup: CDR1 MNHEY, CDR2 SVGAGI. CDR3 coding DNA: TGTGCCAGCAGTTACAGGGGGTTCAATTCACCCCTCCACTTT. Translated, it gives CASSYRGFNSPLHF.

V is TRBV7-2 and J is TRBJ1-1, with D possibly being TRBD1 (5 bases). The V end was cut by 1 base, the J end by 3 bases, with 12 bases between. This CDR3 comprises 15 residues. Germline V lookup: CDR1 SGHTA, CDR2 FQGNSA. The CDR3 region is CASSLVWGGDTEAFF. CDR3 in DNA: TGTGCCAGCAGCTTAGTATGGGGGGGAGACACTGAAGCTTTCTTT.